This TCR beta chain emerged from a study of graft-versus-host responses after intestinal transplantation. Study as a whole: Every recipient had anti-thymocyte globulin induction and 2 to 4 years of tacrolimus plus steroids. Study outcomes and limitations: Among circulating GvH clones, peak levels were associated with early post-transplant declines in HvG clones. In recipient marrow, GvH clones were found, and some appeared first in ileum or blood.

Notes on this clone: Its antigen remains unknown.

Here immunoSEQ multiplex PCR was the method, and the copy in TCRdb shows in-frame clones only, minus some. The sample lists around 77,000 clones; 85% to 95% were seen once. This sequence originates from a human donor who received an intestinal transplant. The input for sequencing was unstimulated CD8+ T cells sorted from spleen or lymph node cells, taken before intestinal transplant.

CDR3 sequence (DNA): TGTGCCAGCAGCCCAAGCGGGGGAAACTACGAGCAGTACTTC. Its protein product is CASSPSGGNYEQYF. The chain carries TRBV27 and TRBJ2-7, with TRBD2 matching 8 bases. V dropped 6 bases and J dropped 3; count of bases not matched to a gene: 7. CDR3 length: 14 amino acids. Germline V gives CDR1 MNHEY, CDR2 SMNVEV (reference sequence).